This T cell receptor (beta chain) was identified during a study of shared clonotypes between healthy human individuals. Broader study findings: Rarefaction gave evidence that sorted-subset sequencing remained incomplete despite large depth.

For this clone: What it recognizes is unknown. One base separates it from a far larger clone, so it is likely a read error. The sample has other DNA sequences that encode this CDR3 too.

Profiling relied on immunoSEQ multiplex PCR, and the TCRdb table lists in-frame clones only, not all of them. This table holds around 980,000 clones, approximately 80% found once. CDR1 SNHLY and CDR2 FYNNEI come from the germline V gene. The CDR3 consists of 11 residues. The ends were cut back, 6 bases at V and 2 bases at J, with 3 bases in the middle. The TCR comes from a man younger than 35 in good health. Some clones in this sample may be carry-over from other donors' samples. The chain uses TRBV2 and TRBJ2-3; no definite D call. The sequencing input was memory CD4+ T cells from PBMCs. The subset: CD45RA-negative fraction. The DNA for the CDR3 is TGTGCCAGCAGCGCCACAGATACGCAGTATTTT. Translating gives CASSATDTQYF.